The present entry profiles one TCR beta chain with its context. The data belong to a study of CD8 T cells in Susac syndrome. Random hexamers primed reverse transcription of roughly 0.5 to 1 ug RNA. Across 54 Vbeta and 13 Jbeta, immunoSEQ multiplex PCR amplified TCR beta CDR3. Each CDR3 protein gets one entry after TCRdb re-called the immunoSEQ multiplex PCR reads with MiXCR. The table lists about 290,000 distinct CDR3 sequences, around 89% of them singletons. Germline V gene lookup returns CDR1 SGHTA and CDR2 FQGNSA. Trimming stripped 11 bases from V and 3 bases from J, with 17 bases between. The CDR3 has 14 amino acids.

The sample taken for sequencing was CD8+ T cells from PBMCs. This clonotype was sampled from a human donor with multiple sclerosis. This chain uses TRBV7-2 with TRBJ2-1; the D gene is possibly TRBD2 (6 bases). CDR3 residues: CAALPGRNYNEQFF. The DNA of the CDR3 is TGTGCCGCCCTCCCCGGGAGAAACTACAATGAGCAGTTCTTC.